What follows are 5 T cell receptor beta chains derived from one specimen sequenced in a study of immune evolution from preneoplasia to lung adenocarcinoma. Using immunoSEQ multiplex PCR, the repertoire was profiled, and TCRdb retains in-frame clones only, with some absent. The repertoire holds fewer than 7,000 clones, with approximately 76% as singletons. Sequencing used FFPE minimally invasive lung adenocarcinoma tissue. These receptor sequences come from a person between 65 and 79 years old with lung adenocarcinoma.

The sample holds one count of this clone. This chain links TRBV4-1 with TRBJ1-4; D is unclear. The CDR3 is 16 amino acids. Trimming shortened V by 0 bases and J by 8 bases, and 16 bases separated the two germline ends. Per the germline V gene, CDR1 is MGHRA and CDR2 is YSYEKL. The CDR3 coding sequence is TGCGCCAGCAGCCAAGAGGGGTCAGAGGTTTGGGAAAAACTGTTTTTT. Protein product: CASSQEGSEVWEKLFF.

This clone has just one count. The chain joins TRBV10-1 to TRBJ2-3; D remains unclear. CDR1 and CDR2 (germline): WNHNN, SYGVQD (reference sequence). The CDR3 totals 12 residues. V lost 4 bases and J lost 3, with 5 bases in between. The DNA for the CDR3 is TGCGCCAGCAGTGTCGGGACAGATACGCAGTATTTT. Amino acid sequence: CASSVGTDTQYF.

This clone was recorded once. The sample holds other DNA sequences that translate to the same CDR3. J is TRBJ2-3 and V is TRBV7-9; a possible D gene is TRBD2 (6 bases). Germline CDR1 SEHNR, CDR2 FQNEAQ (reference sequence). V lost 9 bases and J lost 7, with 14 bases in between. CDR3 size: 12 residues. The CDR3 loop reads CASTPGGNTQYF. CDR3 coding DNA: TGTGCCAGTACTCCTGGGGGGAATACGCAGTATTTT.

The chain combines TRBV10-1 with TRBJ2-7; TRBD2 might be the D (7 bases). V lost 0 bases to trimming and J lost 8 bases, with 11 bases between them. Germline values: CDR1 WNHNN, CDR2 SYGVQD (reference sequence). The CDR3 spans 13 residues. The CDR3, as DNA: TGCGCCAGCAGTGAGTCGGGGGGGCCCCAGCAGTACTTC. Translated: CASSESGGPQQYF.

The chain combines TRBV2 with TRBJ1-6, with a tentative D call TRBD1 (5 bases). The CDR3 is 14 amino acids. Looked up from germline, CDR1 is SNHLY and CDR2 is FYNNEI. V lost 4 bases and J 4 bases, leaving 8 bases between the germline ends. CDR3 protein: CASSAEGYNSPLHF. CDR3 bases: TGTGCCAGCAGTGCAGAGGGGTATAATTCACCCCTCCACTTT. Full variable domain (outside the CDR3, taken from reference TRBV2 and TRBJ1-6): EPEVTQTPSHQVTQMGQEVILRCVPISNHLYFYWYRQILGQKVEFLVSFYNNEISEKSEIFDDQFSVERPDGSNFTLKIRSTKLEDSAMYFCASSAEGYNSPLHFGNGTRLTVT.